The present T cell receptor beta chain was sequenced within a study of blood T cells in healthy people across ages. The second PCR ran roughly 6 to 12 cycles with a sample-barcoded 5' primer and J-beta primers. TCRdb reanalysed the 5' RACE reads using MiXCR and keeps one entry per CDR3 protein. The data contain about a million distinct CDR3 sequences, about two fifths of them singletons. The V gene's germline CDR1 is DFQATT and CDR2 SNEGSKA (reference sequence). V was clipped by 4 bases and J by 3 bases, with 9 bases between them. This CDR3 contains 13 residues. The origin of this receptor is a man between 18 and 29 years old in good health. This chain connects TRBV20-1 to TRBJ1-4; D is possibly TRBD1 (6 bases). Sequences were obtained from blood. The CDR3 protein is CSAKGGSNEKLFF. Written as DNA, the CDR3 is TGCAGTGCTAAAGGGGGTTCTAATGAAAAACTGTTTTTT.